This T cell receptor (beta chain) came from a study of cytomegalovirus exposure and HLA in healthy donors. The repertoire was sequenced with immunoSEQ multiplex PCR; TCRdb's copy has only in-frame clones and lacks some. Of under 250,000 clones detected, around four fifths appear once; the ten largest clones hold roughly 6%. This clone was picked up a small number of times. The antigen is not known. Germline V lookup: CDR1 SGHRS, CDR2 YFSETQ. The CDR3 contains 14 residues. Losses at the gene ends were 1 base for V and 5 bases for J; bases not matched to a gene: 5. Study findings and constraints: In the 130 or so validation repertoires, a later analysis found that first-cohort TCR clusters tended to co-occur. Among TCR beta chains, those listed as cytomegalovirus-associated numbered some 160.

The receptor was derived from a woman aged 18-29 years in good health and CMV-seronegative. J is TRBJ1-2 and V is TRBV5-1, with 7 bases aligning to TRBD1. Input material: PBMCs. The CDR3 loop reads CASSLRPGQYGYTF. The CDR3 DNA is TGCGCCAGCAGCTTGCGTCCGGGACAGTATGGCTACACCTTC.